This record covers a single T cell receptor (beta chain). The junction and the germline gene differ at one end; a read error may be behind it. Investigators amplified TCR beta CDR3 regions from RNA transcripts. A first-round RT-PCR used HTBI primers, followed by a second-round multiplex PCR. Using its own MiXCR run on the multiplex PCR reads, TCRdb lists one record per CDR3 protein. The sample lists about 740,000 distinct CDR3 sequences, about 44% occurring once. The data derive from a study of Graves' ophthalmopathy and Graves' hyperthyroidism. Germline V CDR1 and CDR2: ENHRY, SYGVKD. The CDR3 is 14 amino acids. From fresh peripheral blood, around 11 ml in volume, the PBMCs were obtained.

The specimen sequenced was peripheral blood. The sequence was obtained from an adult man with Graves' ophthalmopathy. The chain is built from TRBV10-3 and TRBJ2-7, with TRBD2 matching over 11 bases. Matching the DNA end better, TRBJ2-1 makes the J call doubtful. This CDR3 reads CASSTLAGGNEQFF. CDR3 sequence (DNA): TGCGCCAGCAGTACTCTAGCGGGAGGCAATGAGCAGTTCTTC.